This entry lists 24 T cell receptor beta chains sequenced from one sample in a study of blood T cells in healthy people across ages. Together with a sample-barcoded 5' primer, a J-beta primer mix was included in a second PCR lasting 7 to 11 cycles. TCRdb reprocessed the 5' RACE reads via MiXCR and lists one record per CDR3 protein. This sample has about 1.5 million distinct CDR3 sequences, with less than 45% found just once. Sequencing was done on a sample of blood. Receptor source: a woman under 30 in good health.

The chain employs TRBV4-1 and TRBJ2-1; D is ambiguous. The closer fit of TRBJ2-7 to the DNA end suggests the J call may be wrong. The germline V gene encodes CDR1 MGHRA and CDR2 YSYEKL. The CDR3 has 15 amino acids. CDR3 sequence: CASSQVTGSYNEQYF. In DNA, the CDR3 is TGCGCCAGCAGCCAAGTTACGGGTAGCTACAATGAGCAGTACTTC.

This clonotype occurred many times. This rearrangement joins TRBV24-1 to TRBJ2-1, with D uncertain. The CDR3 is made up of 11 amino acids. V lost 5 bases and J lost 4, with 2 bases in between. Germline V CDR1 and CDR2: KGHDR, SFDVKD. CDR3 in amino acids: CATSGYNEQFF. The DNA for the CDR3 is TGTGCCACCAGTGGGTACAATGAGCAGTTCTTC.

The gene calls are TRBV6-5 and TRBJ2-7; a weak D match, TRBD2 (5 bases). The V gene's germline CDR1 is MNHEY and CDR2 SVGAGI. Trimming removed 2 bases from V and 2 bases from J, with 10 bases in between. The CDR3 is 14 amino acids. CDR3 nucleotide sequence: TGTGCCAGCAGTTACGTAGAGGGCCCCTACGAGCAGTACTTC. It yields the protein CASSYVEGPYEQYF.

The rearrangement joins TRBV20-1 to TRBJ2-3; no reliable D call. Germline V gives CDR1 DFQATT, CDR2 SNEGSKA (reference sequence). V lost 6 bases and J lost 3, with 22 bases in between. This CDR3 has 16 residues. CDR3 nucleotide sequence: TGCAGTGCCACCCTTTCAAAGCTAGTTGAGACAGATACGCAGTATTTT. Translating gives CSATLSKLVETDTQYF.

Comments on this clonotype: The germline gene is not matched at one end of the junction; a read error may be the cause. This chain's CDR3 is CSTRDRTTPDNQYF. As DNA, the CDR3 is TGCAGTACTAGAGATCGTACGACTCCGGATAACCAGTACTTC. The gene calls are TRBV20-1 and TRBJ2-7, with a possible D match to TRBD2 (5 bases). The CDR3 is 14 residues long. From germline, CDR1 is DFQATT and CDR2 SNEGSKA (reference sequence).

The gene calls are TRBV20-1 and TRBJ2-5, with D perhaps TRBD1 (7 bases). The germline CDR1 and CDR2 sequences are DFQATT and SNEGSKA (reference sequence). The germline V and J ends were trimmed by 5 bases and 3 bases, with 16 bases remaining between them. This CDR3 comprises 14 residues. CDR3 sequence reads: CSAEGGQTKETQYF. DNA of the CDR3: TGCAGTGCTGAGGGGGGACAGACTAAAGAGACCCAGTACTTC.

The gene calls are TRBV12-3 or TRBV12-4 and TRBJ2-1; D is undetermined. Trimming removed 5 bases at V and 10 bases at J, with 15 bases between. CDR3 length: 13 residues. Written as DNA, the CDR3 is TGTGCCAGCAGTGCCCTTACGGTCTACGAGCAGTTCTTC. Translated: CASSALTVYEQFF.

This clonotype was detected a few times. V is TRBV29-1 and J is TRBJ1-2; perhaps TRBD1 as D (6 bases). V lost 7 bases to trimming and J lost 0 bases, with 15 bases between them. Germline V lookup: CDR1 SQVTM, CDR2 ANQGSEA. This CDR3 spans 14 amino acids. The chain's CDR3 is CSGKTGLSNYGYTF. CDR3 DNA sequence: TGCAGCGGCAAGACAGGCCTTTCTAACTATGGCTACACCTTC.

The chain combines TRBV4-2 with TRBJ1-1, with TRBD1 as a possible D gene (5 bases). Trimming removed 4 bases from V and 3 bases from J, with 15 bases in between. This CDR3 is built from 15 residues. Germline CDR1 is LGHNA and CDR2 is YNFKEQ. As DNA, the CDR3 is TGTGCCAGCAGCCGCCAGACAATAGGGGACACTGAAGCTTTCTTT. Encoded protein: CASSRQTIGDTEAFF.

This sequence joins TRBV4-1 and TRBJ2-5, with TRBD1 matching over 8 bases. The end of the DNA aligns better with TRBJ2-7, so the J call may be wrong. CDR3 size: 15 residues. Germline CDR1 and CDR2: MGHRA and YSYEKL. The CDR3 region has the DNA TGCGCCAGCAGCCAAGAGACAGGGGAACTGAGCGAGCAGTACTTC. This gives the protein CASSQETGELSEQYF.

This clonotype came up once. The chain couples TRBV29-1 to TRBJ1-1; 9 bases are shared with TRBD1. The ends lost 6 bases at V and 3 bases at J; junction bases unmatched: 5. Germline V gene sequence: CDR1 SQVTM, CDR2 ANQGSEA. This CDR3 has 13 residues. Here the CDR3 reads CSVPQGADTEAFF. As DNA, the CDR3 is TGCAGCGTCCCACAGGGGGCCGACACTGAAGCTTTCTTT.

The chain is built from TRBV6-6 and TRBJ2-2; D perhaps matches TRBD2 (6 bases). This CDR3 comprises 12 residues. V shed 4 bases and J shed 6 bases, with 6 bases lying between them. Germline V CDR1 and CDR2: MNHNY, SVGAGI (reference sequence). In nucleotides, the CDR3 is TGTGCCAGCAGTTCTAGCGCCGGGGAGCTGTTTTTT. Translating it yields CASSSSAGELFF.

This CDR3 is CASSYSVWDSGRETQYF. The CDR3 DNA is TGTGCCAGCAGTTACTCGGTGTGGGACAGTGGTCGGGAGACCCAGTACTTC. V usage is TRBV6-2 or TRBV6-3 and J usage is TRBJ2-5; 7 bases map to TRBD1. Per the germline V gene, CDR1 is MNHEY and CDR2 is SVGEGT. V was pared by 0 bases and J by 5 bases, with 12 bases of the junction left unmatched. This CDR3 contains 17 residues.

The chain employs TRBV7-2 and TRBJ2-5; weak D call: TRBD1 (5 bases). Matching the DNA end better, TRBJ2-7 makes the J call doubtful. The CDR3 has 15 residues. Germline V gene sequence: CDR1 SGHTA, CDR2 FQGNSA. The CDR3: CASSPQGMVAYEQYF. CDR3 nucleotides: TGTGCCAGCAGCCCCCAGGGAATGGTCGCGTACGAGCAGTACTTC.

This chain connects TRBV6-5 to TRBJ2-3; D gene ambiguous. This CDR3 contains 14 residues. Germline CDR1 is MNHEY and CDR2 is SVGAGI. Trimming took off 2 bases at V and 6 bases at J, with 12 bases between the two ends. For the CDR3, the DNA is TGTGCCAGCAGTTACGGCGGCCCTATCGATACGCAGTATTTT. It codes for CASSYGGPIDTQYF.

As to this clonotype: A clone one base away is much larger, so this may be a read error. The chain couples TRBV7-9 to TRBJ2-1; 7 nucleotides line up with TRBD2. The CDR3 totals 14 residues. The V segment lost 5 bases and the J segment 7 bases; nucleotides outside the gene matches: 8. Germline CDR1 is SEHNR and CDR2 is FQNEAQ (reference sequence). The CDR3 loop is CASSVDTSANEQFF. CDR3 bases: TGTGCCAGCAGCGTAGATACTAGCGCAAATGAGCAGTTCTTC.

The chain uses TRBV7-9 and TRBJ2-1; no firm D call. CDR1 and CDR2 from the germline V gene are SEHNR and FQNEAQ (reference sequence). The CDR3 is 15 amino acids. The germline V and J ends were trimmed by 1 base and 1 base, with 8 bases remaining between them. Written as DNA, the CDR3 is TGTGCCAGCAGCTTAGTAGTCGGTTCCTACAATGAGCAGTTCTTC. It is translated as CASSLVVGSYNEQFF.

V is TRBV15 and J is TRBJ1-4; possible D gene TRBD1, 6 bases. The CDR3 extends over 15 amino acids. Germline assignment: CDR1 LNHNV and CDR2 YYDKDF (reference sequence). V was pared by 5 bases and J by 4 bases, with 14 bases between. The CDR3 nucleotides read TGTGCCACCAGCCGGCAGACAGGAATTAATGAAAAACTGTTTTTT. It yields the protein CATSRQTGINEKLFF.

In this sample, this clonotype turned up a few times. V usage is TRBV29-1 and J usage is TRBJ1-4; no clear D gene. The CDR3 is 15 residues long. V lost 7 bases and J 6 bases, leaving 21 bases between the germline ends. Per the germline V gene, CDR1 is SQVTM and CDR2 is ANQGSEA. CDR3 residues: CSGTVGATRDEKLFF. For the CDR3, the DNA is TGCAGCGGCACAGTAGGCGCGACGAGGGATGAAAAACTGTTTTTT.

The genes are TRBV3-1 and TRBJ1-1; no clear D gene. V lost 0 bases to trimming and J lost 1 base, with 9 bases between them. Germline lookup yields CDR1 LGHDT and CDR2 YNNKEL (reference sequence). The CDR3 runs 15 residues. CDR3 amino acids: CASSQEWRKNTEAFF. The CDR3 nucleotides read TGTGCCAGCAGCCAAGAGTGGAGAAAGAACACTGAAGCTTTCTTT.

This clonotype came up a few times. The CDR3 bases are TGTGCCAGCAGAACCGGGGACAGGGTGAGCACTGAAGCTTTCTTT. This sequence encodes CASRTGDRVSTEAFF. This rearrangement joins TRBV6-6 to TRBJ1-1, with 9 nucleotides matching TRBD1. Germline CDR1 is MNHNY and CDR2 is SVGAGI (reference sequence). The junction had 9 bases not matched to a gene; V was cut back by 6 bases and J by 4 bases. The CDR3 has 15 residues.

This clonotype occurred a few times. The chain joins TRBV20-1 to TRBJ2-1; 8 bases map to TRBD2. CDR1 and CDR2 (germline): DFQATT, SNEGSKA (reference sequence). CDR3 length equals 17 residues. V gave up 2 bases and J gave up 6 bases; unmatched junction bases: 15. CDR3: CSARIPGFSGDTNEQFF. As DNA, the CDR3 is TGCAGTGCTAGAATACCCGGATTTAGCGGGGATACCAATGAGCAGTTCTTC.

For the CDR3, the DNA is TGTGCCAGCAGTTTGGGGCTGCGCTACACCTTC. Its protein is CASSLGLRYTF. The rearrangement links TRBV12-3 or TRBV12-4 to TRBJ1-2; perhaps TRBD1 as D (5 bases). This CDR3 contains 11 residues. The V gene lost 3 bases and the J gene lost 9 bases, with 8 bases spanning the gap.

This clonotype has only a few counts. This chain joins TRBV20-1 and TRBJ2-7; possibly TRBD1 for D (5 bases). Germline V gives CDR1 DFQATT, CDR2 SNEGSKA (reference sequence). This CDR3 spans 13 amino acids. Trimming cost V 2 bases and J 3 bases, with 11 bases left between them. The CDR3 DNA reads TGCAGTGCTAGAAAACAGGAGAGCTACGAGCAGTACTTC. Translating it yields CSARKQESYEQYF.